Below, 17 T cell receptor beta chains from the same sample are listed, as sequenced in a study of post-analysis software for immune sequencing data. Whole-study results and caveats: There were four or five TRBV segments more frequent in patients than controls, and TRBV5-6, TRBV5-1 and TRBV20-1 were among them.

For these receptors, no antigen is known. Researchers reported that TCR beta cDNA libraries carried unique molecular identifiers. Each CDR3 protein gets one entry after TCRdb re-called the PCR reads with MiXCR. The sample lists about half a million distinct CDR3 sequences, roughly 34% seen once, with around 6% in the top ten. Sequencing was done on a sample of blood. These receptors originate from a girl aged 2-17 years with multiple sclerosis.

This clonotype was seen once. As DNA, the CDR3 is TGCAGTGCCCCGACAGGGGTGACCAACACTGAAGCTTTCTTT. Residues: CSAPTGVTNTEAFF. The J gene is TRBJ1-1, the V gene TRBV20-1, with TRBD1 identical over 8 bases. J was trimmed by 2 bases and V by 6 bases; bases with no gene match: 8. The length of the CDR3 is 14 residues. CDR1 DFQATT and CDR2 SNEGSKA come from the germline V gene (reference sequence).

As to this clonotype: Relative to the germline gene, one junction end is altered; a read error may explain this. The CDR3 reads CVSSRKDTQYF. The CDR3 DNA follows: TGTGTCAGCAGTCGTAAAGATACGCAGTATTTT. This chain uses TRBV12-3 or TRBV12-4 with TRBJ2-3; D call uncertain. This CDR3 is 11 amino acids long.

V usage is TRBV18 and J usage is TRBJ2-3; possible D gene TRBD1, 6 bases. Trimming removed 6 bases at V and 3 bases at J, with 13 bases between. Germline assignment: CDR1 KGHSH and CDR2 LQKENI. The CDR3 runs to 14 residues. The CDR3 DNA reads as TGTGCCAGCTCGCCCGACAGGCAGACAGATACGCAGTATTTT. Protein sequence: CASSPDRQTDTQYF.

The chain carries TRBV29-1 and TRBJ2-7; D gene ambiguous. CDR3 length: 12 residues. V dropped 8 bases and J dropped 7 bases, with 18 bases sitting between them. Germline V gives CDR1 SQVTM, CDR2 ANQGSEA. The CDR3 DNA reads TGCAGCTCGAATATCGTGGGTAATGAGCAGTACTTC. It encodes CSSNIVGNEQYF.

The chain employs TRBV5-1 and TRBJ1-2; 8 bases fit TRBD1. The CDR3 has 16 residues. CDR1 SGHRS and CDR2 YFSETQ come from the germline V gene. Trimming cost V 3 bases and J 5 bases; bases outside gene matches: 12. The DNA of the CDR3 is TGCGCCAGCAGCTCCGGACAGGGAGTCGTGTCTTATGGCTACACCTTC. Translation: CASSSGQGVVSYGYTF.

This clonotype was recorded a few times. The V gene is TRBV5-4, the J gene TRBJ2-3, with 8 bases that match TRBD2. The CDR3 contains 15 residues. V lost 4 bases to trimming and J lost 2 bases; unmatched junction nucleotides: 6. In germline, CDR1 is SGHNT, CDR2 YYREEE (reference sequence). The CDR3 DNA sequence: TGTGCCAGCAGCCCGAATAGCGGGGCCACAGATACGCAGTATTTT. Encoded protein: CASSPNSGATDTQYF.

This clonotype appeared a single time. The chain has TRBV4-2 and TRBJ2-3, with D unresolved. Germline V gene data show CDR1 as LGHNA and CDR2 as YNFKEQ. Trimming took off 8 bases at V and 5 bases at J, with 14 bases between the two ends. The CDR3 totals 13 residues. The CDR3, as DNA: TGTGCCAGCGGAAGGATTACCAGAGATACGCAGTATTTT. This sequence encodes CASGRITRDTQYF.

This sequence joins TRBV7-3 and TRBJ2-1, with TRBD1 identical over 8 bases. Germline CDR1 reads SGHTA; CDR2 reads FQGTGA. J lost 7 bases, V lost 5 bases, and 13 bases had no gene match. This CDR3 comprises 16 residues. The CDR3 nucleotides read TGTGCCAGCAGCCAACTAGACAGGGGTCGGGGAAATGAGCAGTTCTTC. Encoded protein: CASSQLDRGRGNEQFF.

V usage is TRBV7-3 and J usage is TRBJ2-5; 13 positions agree with TRBD2. The J call is doubtful: the DNA matches TRBJ2-7 better. CDR3 length: 15 amino acids. The V gene's germline CDR1 is SGHTA and CDR2 FQGTGA. DNA of the CDR3: TGTGCCAGCAGCTTATCTGGACTAGCGGGGGACGAGCAGTACTTC. The encoded protein is CASSLSGLAGDEQYF.

The rearrangement links TRBV11-2 to TRBJ2-3; TRBD2 aligns across 8 bases. The germline CDR1 and CDR2 sequences are SGHAT and FQNNGV. The CDR3 has 16 residues. J lost 2 bases, V lost 1 base, and 5 bases had no gene match. CDR3 in DNA: TGTGCCAGCAGCTTAGGGGTAGCGGGGACCACAGATACGCAGTATTTT. Encoded protein: CASSLGVAGTTDTQYF.

The rearrangement uses TRBV7-9 and TRBJ2-7; D is perhaps TRBD1 (6 bases). Per the germline V gene, CDR1 is SEHNR and CDR2 is FQNEAQ (reference sequence). V gave up 5 bases and J gave up 1 base, with 12 bases separating them. The CDR3 length is 14 residues. CDR3 region: CASSQGQPSYEQYF. DNA of the CDR3: TGTGCCAGCAGCCAAGGACAGCCATCCTACGAGCAGTACTTC.

As concerns this clonotype: One end of the junction does not line up with germline, which may come from a read error. J is TRBJ2-1 and V is TRBV15, with D unclear. CDR3 length equals 12 residues. CDR1 LNHNV and CDR2 YYDKDF come from the germline V gene (reference sequence). The CDR3: CATSRDMNEQCF. The DNA for the CDR3 is TGTGCCACCAGCAGAGATATGAATGAGCAGTGCTTC.

In its sample, this clonotype was seen a few times. The chain joins TRBV6-5 to TRBJ1-1, with D perhaps matching TRBD1 (5 bases). V was trimmed by 11 bases and J by 10 bases, leaving 20 bases between them. Germline lookup yields CDR1 MNHEY and CDR2 SVGAGI. The length of the CDR3 is 12 residues. This chain's CDR3 is CAAEGPLRGAFF. CDR3 DNA: TGTGCCGCCGAGGGACCGTTGAGGGGAGCTTTCTTT.

Of note for this clonotype: As the CDR3 is not closed by the conserved phenylalanine or tryptophan, this likely results from a read error. V usage is TRBV11-2 and J usage is TRBJ2-1; D assignment may be TRBD1 or TRBD2 (5 bases each). Trimming took off 5 bases at V and 8 bases at J, with 19 bases between the two ends. In germline, CDR1 is SGHAT, CDR2 FQNNGV. The CDR3 is 15 residues long. CDR3 in amino acids: CASSRDRGFFYEQFY. In nucleotides, the CDR3 is TGTGCCAGCAGCCGGGATAGGGGATTTTTTTATGAGCAGTTCTAC.

The chain links TRBV15 to TRBJ1-5; no reliable D call. V was clipped by 0 bases and J by 6 bases, with 6 bases between them. This CDR3 is 13 amino acids long. Germline lookup yields CDR1 LNHNV and CDR2 YYDKDF (reference sequence). The CDR3 sequence is CATSRDRSQPQHF. The CDR3 nucleotides read TGTGCCACCAGCAGAGATCGTTCTCAGCCCCAGCATTTT.

This clonotype was observed a handful of times. A read error may account for a junction end that differs from germline. This rearrangement joins TRBV27 to TRBJ2-3; a weak D match, TRBD2 (6 bases). This CDR3 is 15 amino acids long. Germline V gives CDR1 MNHEY, CDR2 SMNVEV (reference sequence). This CDR3 reads CASSLGVGGADTQCF. DNA for the CDR3: TGTGCCAGCAGTTTAGGGGTCGGGGGTGCAGATACGCAGTGTTTT.

This clonotype has only one observation. The rearrangement links TRBV3-1 to TRBJ2-5, with D tentatively TRBD2 (5 bases). Germline values: CDR1 LGHDT, CDR2 YNNKEL (reference sequence). This CDR3 region has 13 residues. Trimming stripped 6 bases from V and 4 bases from J, with 12 bases between. DNA for the CDR3: TGTGCCAGCAGTACCATGAGCGGAGAGACCCAGTACTTC. The encoded protein is CASSTMSGETQYF.